Included here is one T cell receptor beta chain sequence, with context. These data belong to a study of blood T cell repertoires in COVID-19. CDR1 and CDR2 from the germline V gene are LNHDA and SQIVND (reference sequence). CDR3 length: 14 amino acids. The V gene end was trimmed by 7 bases and the J gene end by 0 bases; junction bases not matched to a gene: 4. This table comes from immunoSEQ multiplex PCR, and its TCRdb copy is limited to in-frame clones, with some not included. The data contain roughly 360,000 clones, 88% of them singletons. Sequencing was done on a sample of PBMCs or T cells enriched from blood (not recorded which). The chain employs TRBV19 and TRBJ1-2; 8 bases agree with TRBD1. This receptor was taken from a woman in her thirties with acute COVID-19. CDR3: CASNQGATNYGYTF. The CDR3 bases are TGTGCCAGTAATCAGGGGGCAACTAACTATGGCTACACCTTC.